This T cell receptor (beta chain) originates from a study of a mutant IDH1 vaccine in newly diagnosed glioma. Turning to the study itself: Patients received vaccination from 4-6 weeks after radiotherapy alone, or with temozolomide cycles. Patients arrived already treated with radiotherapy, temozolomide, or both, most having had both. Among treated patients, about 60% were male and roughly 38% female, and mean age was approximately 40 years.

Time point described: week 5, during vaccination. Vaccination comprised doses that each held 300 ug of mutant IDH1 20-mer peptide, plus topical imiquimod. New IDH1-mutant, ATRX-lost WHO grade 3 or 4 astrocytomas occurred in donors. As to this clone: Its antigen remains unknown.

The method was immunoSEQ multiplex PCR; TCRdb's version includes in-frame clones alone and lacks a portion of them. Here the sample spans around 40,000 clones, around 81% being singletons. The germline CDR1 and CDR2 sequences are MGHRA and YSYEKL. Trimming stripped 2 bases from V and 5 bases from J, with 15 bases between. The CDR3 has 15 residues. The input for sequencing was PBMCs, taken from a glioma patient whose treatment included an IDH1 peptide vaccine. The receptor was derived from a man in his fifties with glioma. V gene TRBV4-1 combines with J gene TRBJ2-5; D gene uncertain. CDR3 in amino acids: CASSQRSLLGETQYF. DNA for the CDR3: TGCGCCAGCAGCCAAAGATCCCTCCTCGGGGAGACCCAGTACTTC.